This entry lists 32 T cell receptor beta chains sequenced from one sample in a study of T cell repertoires in cytomegalovirus infection. TCRdb analysed the reads with MiXCR anew, one entry per CDR3 protein. The data hold 400,000 or so distinct CDR3 sequences, with approximately 18% observed a single time. The sequencing sample was made of PBMCs. The receptors shown here come from a human donor in good health (CMV status not recorded). Some clones in this sample may be carry-over from other donors' samples.

This clonotype was seen repeatedly, ten times or more. This chain links TRBV7-2 with TRBJ2-7; a possible D gene is TRBD2 (6 bases). Germline CDR1 is SGHTA and CDR2 is FQGNSA. V was shortened by 5 bases and J by 4 bases, with 15 bases between the two germline ends. The CDR3 spans 14 residues. The CDR3 sequence: CASSHSGGTYEQYF. CDR3 DNA sequence: TGTGCCAGCAGCCATAGCGGTGGGACGTACGAGCAGTACTTC.

In this sample, this clonotype turned up many times. The rearrangement links TRBV7-2 to TRBJ2-4, with D unclear. The V gene's germline CDR1 is SGHTA and CDR2 FQGNSA. The CDR3 contains 15 residues. Trimming removed 1 base at V and 0 bases at J, with 7 bases between. In nucleotides, the CDR3 is TGTGCCAGCAGCTTAGACAGATTAGCCAAAAACATTCAGTACTTC. This encodes CASSLDRLAKNIQYF.

In its sample, this clonotype was seen many times. The chain links TRBV7-2 to TRBJ2-1; a weak D match, TRBD2 (6 bases). The CDR3 runs 15 residues. CDR1 is SGHTA and CDR2 is FQGNSA in the germline V gene. Trimming stripped 1 base from V and 12 bases from J, with 19 bases between. The CDR3 DNA follows: TGTGCCAGCAGCTTAGTAGCTTCTTCGTCGGAGGGGCAGTTCTTC. It is translated as CASSLVASSSEGQFF.

V gene TRBV7-7 combines with J gene TRBJ2-2; TRBD2 agrees at 7 bases. Germline V lookup: CDR1 SSHAT, CDR2 FNYEAQ (reference sequence). V dropped 5 bases and J dropped 5; count of bases not matched to a gene: 8. The CDR3 sequence is 15 residues long. CDR3 sequence (DNA): TGTGCCAGCAGCCGGGAACCGGGGGGTACCGGGGAGCTGTTTTTT. Protein sequence: CASSREPGGTGELFF.

A few counts support this clonotype. This sequence joins TRBV7-2 and TRBJ2-3; D may be TRBD1 or TRBD2 (5 bases each). Germline CDR1 reads SGHTA; CDR2 reads FQGNSA. The CDR3 sequence is 15 residues long. V lost 5 bases and J lost 3, with 15 bases in between. The CDR3 nucleotides read TGTGCCAGCAGCCCCCGTTCAGGGACGACAGATACGCAGTATTTT. Protein sequence: CASSPRSGTTDTQYF.

This clonotype turned up a few times. CDR3 protein: CASSYSDGRSGYTF. The CDR3 region has the DNA TGTGCCAGCAGTTATTCTGACGGACGGAGTGGCTACACCTTC. The chain carries TRBV6-2 or TRBV6-3 and TRBJ1-2, with D unclear. Germline V CDR1 and CDR2: MNHEY, SVGEGT. V was shortened by 3 bases and J by 7 bases, with 15 bases between the two germline ends. The CDR3 has 14 amino acids.

In this sample, this clonotype turned up many times. V gene TRBV12-3 or TRBV12-4 combines with J gene TRBJ2-7; 10 bases match TRBD1. CDR3 length: 14 residues. V was pared by 6 bases and J by 5 bases, with 7 bases of the junction left unmatched. Here the CDR3 DNA reads TGTGCCAGCAGCTCCGGGACAGGGGCCGACGAGCAGTACTTC. It codes for CASSSGTGADEQYF.

The chain combines TRBV10-3 with TRBJ1-5; TRBD1 matches at 7 bases. Trimming removed 1 base from V and 1 base from J; junction bases left unmatched: 10. The CDR3 spans 18 residues. CDR1 and CDR2 (germline): ENHRY, SYGVKD. The CDR3: CAISEFPGGSASNQPQHF. Here the CDR3 DNA reads TGTGCCATCAGTGAGTTCCCAGGGGGGTCTGCGAGCAATCAGCCCCAGCATTTT.

This clonotype was recorded many times. This rearrangement joins TRBV7-6 to TRBJ2-7; TRBD1 matches 7 bases. With V trimmed by 4 bases and J by 11 bases, 11 bases remained unmatched. CDR1 is SGHVS, CDR2 FNYEAQ, per germline. This CDR3 spans 13 amino acids. The CDR3 sequence: CASSSRPGTVKYF. Written as DNA, the CDR3 is TGTGCCAGCAGCTCCCGTCCCGGGACAGTAAAGTACTTC.

This clonotype was observed many times. The gene calls are TRBV7-8 and TRBJ2-7; D perhaps matches TRBD2 (6 bases). The CDR3 consists of 18 residues. CDR1 is SGHVS and CDR2 is FQNEAQ in the germline V gene. Trimming removed 0 bases from V and 0 bases from J, with 18 bases in between. The CDR3 sequence is CASSLATGTDWSSYEQYF. CDR3 DNA sequence: TGTGCCAGCAGCTTAGCGACGGGGACTGACTGGAGCTCCTACGAGCAGTACTTC.

A few counts support this clonotype. This chain links TRBV28 with TRBJ2-3, with 14 bases fitting TRBD2. The germline V gene encodes CDR1 MDHEN and CDR2 SYDVKM. This CDR3 has 17 residues. V was pared by 6 bases and J by 4 bases, with 9 bases of the junction left unmatched. Written as DNA, the CDR3 is TGTGCCAGCAGCCGAAGACTAGCGGGGGGGCTGGCAGATACGCAGTATTTT. This gives the protein CASSRRLAGGLADTQYF. Combining the CDR3 with reference TRBV28 and TRBJ2-3 gives the whole variable domain DVKVTQSSRYLVKRTGEKVFLECVQDMDHENMFWYRQDPGLGLRLIYFSYDVKMKEKGDIPEGYSVSREKKERFSLILESASTNQTSMYLCASSRRLAGGLADTQYFGPGTRLTVL.

This clonotype has a handful of counts. The genes are TRBV5-6 and TRBJ1-2, with TRBD1 identical over 8 bases. The CDR3 is 16 amino acids. Germline V gives CDR1 SGHDT, CDR2 YYEEEE. Trimming at V came to 1 base and at J to 4 bases, leaving 9 bases not matched to a gene. CDR3 residues: CASSLPGQAIPYGYTF. CDR3 coding DNA: TGTGCCAGCAGCTTGCCGGGACAGGCTATTCCCTATGGCTACACCTTC.

This clonotype was seen at least ten times. The V gene is TRBV15, the J gene TRBJ1-5; the D gene is possibly TRBD1 (5 bases). With 5 bases removed from V and 5 bases from J, the gap between germline ends came to 13 bases. The V gene's germline CDR1 is LNHNV and CDR2 YYDKDF (reference sequence). This CDR3 is built from 14 residues. The CDR3, as DNA: TGTGCCACCAGCCTCGGGACGGTCCATCAGCCCCAGCATTTT. It translates to CATSLGTVHQPQHF.

This clonotype has just a few counts. The rearrangement uses TRBV20-1 and TRBJ2-3; TRBD2 aligns across 7 bases. J gave up 2 bases and V 5 bases, and 7 bases lay outside the gene matches. From germline, CDR1 is DFQATT and CDR2 SNEGSKA (reference sequence). This CDR3 spans 14 amino acids. The CDR3 DNA is TGCAGTGCTCCAAGGGCGGGGGTCACAGATACGCAGTATTTT. Its translation: CSAPRAGVTDTQYF.

CDR3 DNA sequence: TGTGCCAGCAGTTTAGGGGTAGCGGGCGGGGATACGCAGTATTTT. It encodes CASSLGVAGGDTQYF. This sequence joins TRBV12-3 or TRBV12-4 and TRBJ2-3, with 7 nucleotides matching TRBD2. The CDR3 is 15 residues long. With 1 base clipped from V and 6 bases from J, the junction kept 7 bases outside the gene matches.

This chain joins TRBV10-3 and TRBJ1-2, with 8 bases lining up with TRBD1. The CDR3 is 15 amino acids. Germline V gene sequence: CDR1 ENHRY, CDR2 SYGVKD. V lost 4 bases, J lost 3 bases, and 7 bases stayed unmatched. Here the CDR3 DNA reads TGTGCCATCAGTGCTAGTGGACAGGGCCACTATGGCTACACCTTC. It codes for CAISASGQGHYGYTF.

This clonotype showed up many times. The gene calls are TRBV12-3 or TRBV12-4 and TRBJ1-4; D is uncertain. Trimming cost V 3 bases and J 3 bases, with 8 bases left between them. This CDR3 has 14 amino acids. CDR3 coding DNA: TGTGCCAGCAGTTTGGCAGGATCTAATGAAAAACTGTTTTTT. It translates to CASSLAGSNEKLFF.

This clonotype was observed at least ten times. This rearrangement joins TRBV11-2 to TRBJ2-5, with D perhaps given as TRBD1 or TRBD2 (5 bases each). CDR1 is SGHAT and CDR2 is FQNNGV in the germline V gene. The germline V and J ends were trimmed by 4 bases and 7 bases, with 16 bases remaining between them. This CDR3 contains 14 residues. The CDR3 nucleotides read TGTGCCAGCAGCTCGGGTCGGGACGCGTGGACCCAGTACTTC. Residues: CASSSGRDAWTQYF.

A few counts support this clonotype. The V call is TRBV19, the J call TRBJ2-4; D call uncertain. The length of the CDR3 is 14 residues. Per the germline V gene, CDR1 is LNHDA and CDR2 is SQIVND (reference sequence). The V and J ends lost 6 bases and 0 bases respectively, with 9 bases between them. The CDR3 spells CASRNVLAKNIQYF. For the CDR3, the DNA is TGTGCCAGTAGAAACGTTCTAGCCAAAAACATTCAGTACTTC.

This clonotype was seen ten or more times. The chain links TRBV7-2 to TRBJ2-7, with 11 bases identical to TRBD2. Germline-derived CDR1 and CDR2 are SGHTA and FQGNSA. Unmatched junction bases numbered 2, after V lost 3 bases and J lost 4 bases. The CDR3 is 14 residues long. The CDR3 is CASSLLAGGYEQYF. As DNA, the CDR3 is TGTGCCAGCAGCTTGCTAGCGGGAGGTTACGAGCAGTACTTC. Combining the CDR3 with reference TRBV7-2 and TRBJ2-7 gives the whole variable domain GAGVSQSPSNKVTEKGKDVELRCDPISGHTALYWYRQSLGQGLEFLIYFQGNSAPDKSGLPSDRFSAERTGGSVSTLTIQRTQQEDSAVYLCASSLLAGGYEQYFGPGTRLTVT.

V usage is TRBV2 and J usage is TRBJ1-6; D is uncertain. The CDR3 is made up of 14 amino acids. The V and J ends lost 1 base and 10 bases respectively, with 11 bases between them. The germline V gene has CDR1 SNHLY and CDR2 FYNNEI. CDR3 loop: CASSEDLGYSPLHF. The DNA of the CDR3 is TGTGCCAGCAGTGAAGACCTAGGGTACTCACCCCTCCACTTT.

This clonotype has only a few counts. V and J are TRBV7-8 and TRBJ1-5, with TRBD1 as a possible D gene (5 bases). In germline, CDR1 is SGHVS, CDR2 FQNEAQ. The V and J ends lost 4 bases and 7 bases respectively, with 20 bases between them. CDR3 length: 16 amino acids. CDR3: CASSSTRGEGYQPQHF. In DNA form, the CDR3 reads TGTGCCAGCAGCTCGACCAGAGGGGAAGGTTACCAGCCCCAGCATTTT.

This clonotype came up many times. This chain links TRBV12-3 or TRBV12-4 with TRBJ2-7; D unresolved. The CDR3 spans 13 residues. Trimming shortened V by 2 bases and J by 0 bases, and 5 bases separated the two germline ends. The CDR3 sequence: CASSLQYSYEQYF. The CDR3 DNA sequence: TGTGCCAGCAGTTTACAATACTCCTACGAGCAGTACTTC.

In this sample, this clonotype turned up a few times. The rearrangement uses TRBV28 and TRBJ1-1; 7 bases are a match to TRBD1. Trimming removed 0 bases from V and 10 bases from J; junction bases left unmatched: 8. Germline lookup yields CDR1 MDHEN and CDR2 SYDVKM. The CDR3 spans 14 residues. The CDR3, as DNA: TGTGCCAGCAGTTTATGGACAGGGTTGTACGGAGCTTTCTTT. This translates into CASSLWTGLYGAFF.

This clonotype occurred many times. The chain combines TRBV18 with TRBJ2-7; tentative D call: TRBD2 (7 bases). CDR3 length: 15 residues. Germline V gene lookup returns CDR1 KGHSH and CDR2 LQKENI. V was cut by 3 bases and J by 2 bases, with 14 bases left in between. CDR3: CASSPEAGAPYEQYF. In nucleotides, the CDR3 is TGTGCCAGCTCACCTGAGGCGGGGGCCCCCTACGAGCAGTACTTC.

There are many counts of this clonotype. The genes are TRBV7-9 and TRBJ2-7; unclear D gene. This CDR3 spans 13 amino acids. The V end lost 5 bases, the J end lost 5 bases, and 13 bases lay between the germline ends. Germline-derived CDR1 and CDR2 are SEHNR and FQNEAQ (reference sequence). CDR3 DNA sequence: TGTGCCAGCAGCCCTTCGGGTGCCAACGAGCAGTACTTC. Protein product: CASSPSGANEQYF.

This clonotype came up many times. CDR3 residues: CASSLGQLASTDTQYF. In nucleotides, the CDR3 is TGTGCCAGCAGCTTAGGCCAGCTAGCTAGCACAGATACGCAGTATTTT. The rearrangement uses TRBV7-9 and TRBJ2-3; possibly TRBD2 for D (5 bases). The CDR3 length is 16 residues. Trimming cost V 1 base and J 0 bases, with 11 bases left between them. Germline CDR1 is SEHNR and CDR2 is FQNEAQ (reference sequence).

The CDR3 DNA sequence: TGTGCCATCCGGGGGGGAAGCCAAGAGACCCAGTACTTC. This encodes CAIRGGSQETQYF. The V call is TRBV10-3, the J call TRBJ2-5, with TRBD2 matching over 8 bases. With V trimmed by 8 bases and J by 1 base, 3 bases remained unmatched. Germline CDR1 reads ENHRY; CDR2 reads SYGVKD. The CDR3 has 13 residues.

This chain joins TRBV6-1 and TRBJ2-7; TRBD2 is a possible D gene (6 bases). The CDR3 extends over 15 amino acids. Germline loops: CDR1 MNHNS, CDR2 SASEGT. Trimming removed 0 bases at V and 3 bases at J, with 12 bases between. CDR3 sequence (DNA): TGTGCCAGCAGTGAAGCGCGGCACGGGGGCTACGAGCAGTACTTC. It codes for CASSEARHGGYEQYF.

This rearrangement joins TRBV7-2 to TRBJ1-5, with a weak D call TRBD1 (5 bases). The CDR3 totals 16 residues. V was clipped by 1 base and J by 4 bases, with 14 bases between them. Germline loops: CDR1 SGHTA, CDR2 FQGNSA. In DNA, the CDR3 is TGTGCCAGCAGCTTAGTGGGGGGGTATAAAAATCAGCCCCAGCATTTT. Its translation is CASSLVGGYKNQPQHF.

This clonotype was picked up many times. V usage is TRBV7-9 and J usage is TRBJ1-5; D remains ambiguous. CDR1 SEHNR and CDR2 FQNEAQ come from the germline V gene (reference sequence). V shed 3 bases and J shed 4 bases, with 10 bases lying between them. This CDR3 has 14 amino acids. CDR3 sequence reads: CASSLSSSNQPQHF. In DNA, the CDR3 is TGTGCCAGCAGCTTGTCCAGCTCAAATCAGCCCCAGCATTTT. Filled out from reference TRBV7-9 and TRBJ1-5, the complete variable domain reads DTGVSQNPRHKITKRGQNVTFRCDPISEHNRLYWYRQTLGQGPEFLTYFQNEAQLEKSRLLSDRFSAERPKGSFSTLEIQRTEQGDSAMYLCASSLSSSNQPQHFGDGTRLSIL.

This clonotype was seen repeatedly, ten times or more. The V and J genes are TRBV7-2 and TRBJ1-2; possibly TRBD1 for D (6 bases). CDR3 length: 14 amino acids. Germline V lookup: CDR1 SGHTA, CDR2 FQGNSA. V shed 4 bases and J shed 5 bases, with 14 bases lying between them. The CDR3 bases are TGTGCCAGCAGCTGGACAGACTTGGGGTATGGCTACACCTTC. Amino acids: CASSWTDLGYGYTF.